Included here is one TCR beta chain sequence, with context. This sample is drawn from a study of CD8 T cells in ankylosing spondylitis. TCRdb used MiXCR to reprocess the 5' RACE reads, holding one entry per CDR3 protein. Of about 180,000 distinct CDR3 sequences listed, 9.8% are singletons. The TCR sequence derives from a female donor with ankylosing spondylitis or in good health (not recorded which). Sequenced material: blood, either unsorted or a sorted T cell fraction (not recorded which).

The CDR3 region is CASSLASGELFF. The CDR3 coding sequence is TGTGCCAGCAGTTTAGCTTCCGGGGAGCTGTTTTTT. The chain joins TRBV12-3 or TRBV12-4 to TRBJ2-2; D is unresolved. V shed 0 bases and J shed 6 bases, with 2 bases lying between them. This CDR3 spans 12 amino acids.